Below, 24 T cell receptor beta chains from the same sample are listed, as sequenced in a study of HIV-infected patients and healthy controls. TCRdb redid the calling of the 5' RACE reads with MiXCR, one entry per CDR3 protein. The repertoire includes about 64,000 distinct CDR3 sequences, roughly a fifth of them detected once, and over 1.1% sits in the top ten. Sequencing was carried out using CD4+ T cells from blood. The source is a human donor in good health.

This clonotype was seen more than once but under ten times. V is TRBV15 and J is TRBJ2-3; the D call may be TRBD1 or TRBD2 (5 bases each). The CDR3 is 14 amino acids. V was pared by 2 bases and J by 3 bases, with 9 bases between. Germline V CDR1 and CDR2: LNHNV, YYDKDF (reference sequence). The CDR3 sequence is CATSRTGTTDTQYF. Written as DNA, the CDR3 is TGTGCCACCAGCAGAACCGGGACGACAGATACGCAGTATTTT.

The rearrangement joins TRBV2 to TRBJ1-3; 7 positions agree with TRBD1. From germline, CDR1 is SNHLY and CDR2 FYNNEI. V lost 8 bases, J lost 9 bases, and 13 bases stayed unmatched. The CDR3 loop spans 14 amino acids. CDR3 amino acids: CASGSGTAQSTIYF. CDR3 DNA: TGTGCCAGCGGGAGTGGGACAGCTCAGAGCACCATATATTTT.

Many counts were recorded for this clonotype. The chain combines TRBV2 with TRBJ1-1; no definite D call. CDR1 is SNHLY, CDR2 FYNNEI, per germline. The germline V and J ends were trimmed by 1 base and 4 bases, with 4 bases remaining between them. There are 12 residues in the CDR3. The DNA for the CDR3 is TGTGCCAGCAGTGAAGGGGGCACTGAAGCTTTCTTT. Its translation: CASSEGGTEAFF.

A word on this clonotype: At one boundary the junction diverges from the germline segment, which might be a read error. V is TRBV20-1 and J is TRBJ2-5; 15 bases map to TRBD2. The CDR3 consists of 15 residues. Looked up from germline, CDR1 is DFQATT and CDR2 is SNEGSKA (reference sequence). The CDR3 DNA follows: TGCAATGCTGACAGGACTAGCGGGGGGGCAGAGACCCAGTACTTC. Protein: CNADRTSGGAETQYF.

This clonotype was detected only a few times. The chain uses TRBV10-1 and TRBJ2-7; D gene ambiguous. Germline-derived CDR1 and CDR2 are WNHNN and SYGVQD (reference sequence). The V gene lost 2 bases and the J gene lost 3 bases, with 8 bases spanning the gap. The CDR3 runs 13 residues. The CDR3 reads CASSERFDYEQYF. The CDR3 DNA reads TGCGCCAGCAGTGAGAGATTCGACTACGAGCAGTACTTC.

At least ten counts were recorded for this clonotype. This chain connects TRBV7-2 to TRBJ1-4; D gene ambiguous. There are 14 residues in the CDR3. V dropped 7 bases and J dropped 0 bases, with 9 bases sitting between them. Germline CDR1 reads SGHTA; CDR2 reads FQGNSA. CDR3 in DNA: TGTGCCAGCAAAAAAGAGGCAACTAATGAAAAACTGTTTTTT. Encoded protein: CASKKEATNEKLFF.

Many counts were recorded for this clonotype. This chain links TRBV7-9 with TRBJ1-1; the D gene is possibly TRBD1 (5 bases). Germline V gene lookup returns CDR1 SEHNR and CDR2 FQNEAQ (reference sequence). Trimming took 3 bases from V and 2 from J, leaving 7 bases between them. The CDR3 is 13 amino acids. CDR3 nucleotides: TGTGCCAGCAGCTTCCAGGGTAACACTGAAGCTTTCTTT. It encodes CASSFQGNTEAFF.

The V and J genes are TRBV4-3 and TRBJ2-3; TRBD2 matches 10 bases. V was pared by 3 bases and J by 4 bases, with 7 bases of the junction left unmatched. This CDR3 contains 16 residues. Per germline, CDR1 LGHNA and CDR2 YSLEER. The CDR3 nucleotides are TGCGCCAGCAGCCAGGCGGGACTAGCGAGGGCAGATACGCAGTATTTT. It codes for CASSQAGLARADTQYF.

This chain links TRBV7-8 with TRBJ1-5; D is uncertain. V lost 3 bases and J lost 9, with 9 bases in between. Per germline, CDR1 SGHVS and CDR2 FQNEAQ. The length of the CDR3 is 12 residues. Here the CDR3 reads CASSFGLGPQHF. CDR3 bases: TGTGCCAGCAGCTTTGGCCTTGGGCCCCAGCATTTT.

This clonotype came up many times. Written as DNA, the CDR3 is TGTGCCAGCAGCCGTCGCACAGGGTGGGCCTACGAGCAGTACTTC. Translating it yields CASSRRTGWAYEQYF. The chain uses TRBV5-6 and TRBJ2-7; perhaps TRBD1 as D (6 bases). V lost 4 bases, J lost 2 bases, and 16 bases lay in between. CDR1 is SGHDT, CDR2 YYEEEE, per germline. CDR3 size: 15 residues.

This chain joins TRBV20-1 and TRBJ1-1, with D maybe TRBD1 (5 bases). The V and J ends lost 5 bases and 5 bases respectively, with 9 bases between them. This CDR3 comprises 11 residues. Germline lookup yields CDR1 DFQATT and CDR2 SNEGSKA (reference sequence). The CDR3 sequence: CSAGRQTEAFF. The CDR3 DNA follows: TGCAGTGCTGGTAGACAGACTGAAGCTTTCTTT.

V usage is TRBV7-9 and J usage is TRBJ1-2; TRBD1 matches at 10 bases. The CDR3 length is 13 residues. J gave up 4 bases and V 5 bases, and 1 base lay outside the gene matches. Germline CDR1 and CDR2: SEHNR and FQNEAQ (reference sequence). The CDR3 protein is CASSRQGAYGYTF. Written as DNA, the CDR3 is TGTGCCAGCAGCCGACAGGGGGCCTATGGCTACACCTTC.

The chain joins TRBV19 to TRBJ2-7, with D maybe TRBD1 (6 bases). Between the trimmed V and J ends, which lost 4 bases and 0 bases, there was a span of 13 bases. Per germline, CDR1 LNHDA and CDR2 SQIVND (reference sequence). This CDR3 contains 15 residues. The CDR3 region is CASSNTGWGSYEQYF. In DNA, the CDR3 is TGTGCCAGTAGTAATACAGGGTGGGGCTCCTACGAGCAGTACTTC.

The CDR3 spells CASSQPAGSASGNTIYF. The CDR3 DNA reads TGTGCCAGCAGCCAGCCGGCGGGGAGTGCCTCTGGAAACACCATATATTTT. The chain combines TRBV3-1 with TRBJ1-3; D gene unclear. V lost 3 bases, J lost 0 bases, and 15 bases lay in between. Germline V lookup: CDR1 LGHDT, CDR2 YNNKEL (reference sequence). CDR3 length: 17 residues.

This clonotype was counted only a few times. V is TRBV3-1 and J is TRBJ2-5; no clear D. The CDR3 contains 12 residues. CDR1 and CDR2 from the germline V gene are LGHDT and YNNKEL (reference sequence). Deletions cut 5 bases from V and 1 base from J, with 5 bases between. CDR3 protein: CASSYAQETQYF. CDR3 DNA: TGTGCCAGCAGCTACGCCCAAGAGACCCAGTACTTC.

This clonotype was counted a few times. J is TRBJ2-1 and V is TRBV11-2, with D hard to call. V was clipped by 6 bases and J by 5 bases, with 20 bases between them. The germline V gene encodes CDR1 SGHAT and CDR2 FQNNGV. The CDR3 has 16 residues. The CDR3 region has the DNA TGTGCCAGCAGATACCTTAGACGGACGGCCAACAATGAGCAGTTCTTC. Its translation is CASRYLRRTANNEQFF.

This clonotype has more than one count but fewer than ten. The chain joins TRBV4-1 to TRBJ2-1, with D perhaps matching TRBD1 (8 bases). This CDR3 comprises 16 residues. The V gene's germline CDR1 is MGHRA and CDR2 YSYEKL. Trimming pared 4 bases from V and 4 bases from J, leaving 17 bases between. This CDR3 reads CASSRGQGGGYNEQFF. The CDR3 bases are TGCGCCAGCAGCCGCGGACAGGGAGGGGGATACAATGAGCAGTTCTTC.

There are many counts of this clonotype. The chain uses TRBV2 and TRBJ1-4; possible D gene TRBD1, 5 bases. Germline V gene data show CDR1 as SNHLY and CDR2 as FYNNEI. The CDR3 consists of 14 residues. Between the trimmed V and J ends, which lost 6 bases and 8 bases, there was a span of 16 bases. The CDR3: CASSLREEGEKLFF. The CDR3 DNA reads as TGTGCCAGCAGCCTCCGGGAGGAGGGGGAAAAACTGTTTTTT.

This clonotype was counted at least ten times. The chain recombines TRBV7-2 with TRBJ2-3; the match to TRBD2 covers 10 bases. Germline V gene lookup returns CDR1 SGHTA and CDR2 FQGNSA. CDR3 length equals 17 residues. After removal of 1 base from V and 3 bases from J, the junction contained 7 bases not matched to a gene. The CDR3 DNA is TGTGCCAGCAGCTTAGTCCGGGCTAGCGGGGGAACAGATACGCAGTATTTT. This sequence encodes CASSLVRASGGTDTQYF. The full variable domain, with the rest looked up from reference TRBV7-2 and TRBJ2-3, is GAGVSQSPSNKVTEKGKDVELRCDPISGHTALYWYRQSLGQGLEFLIYFQGNSAPDKSGLPSDRFSAERTGGSVSTLTIQRTQQEDSAVYLCASSLVRASGGTDTQYFGPGTRLTVL.

This clonotype has ten or more counts. This chain uses TRBV19 with TRBJ2-6, with 7 positions matching TRBD1. J was trimmed by 0 bases and V by 5 bases; bases with no gene match: 7. Germline lookup yields CDR1 LNHDA and CDR2 SQIVND (reference sequence). This CDR3 spans 17 amino acids. CDR3 sequence: CASSSRTGDSGANVLTF. CDR3 sequence (DNA): TGTGCCAGTAGTTCGAGGACAGGAGACTCTGGGGCCAACGTCCTGACTTTC.

This clonotype was detected only a few times. J is TRBJ2-7 and V is TRBV7-8, with 7 positions matching TRBD1. Germline V CDR1 and CDR2: SGHVS, FQNEAQ. The trim removed 5 bases at V and 0 bases at J, leaving 4 bases unmatched. The CDR3 has 14 amino acids. Here the CDR3 reads CASSGQVNSYEQYF. CDR3 coding DNA: TGTGCCAGCAGCGGACAGGTTAACTCCTACGAGCAGTACTTC.

This clonotype has more than one count but fewer than ten. This chain links TRBV12-5 with TRBJ2-3; D gene uncertain. Between the trimmed V and J ends, which lost 2 bases and 3 bases, there was a span of 6 bases. Germline-derived CDR1 and CDR2 are LGHNT and FRNRAP. The CDR3 extends over 13 amino acids. CDR3 coding DNA: TGTGCTAGTGGTTTGTTGACAACAGATACGCAGTATTTT. Translating gives CASGLLTTDTQYF.

This clonotype came up once. The rearrangement uses TRBV29-1 and TRBJ2-3; D might be TRBD2 (5 bases). The CDR3 sequence is 13 residues long. In germline, CDR1 is SQVTM, CDR2 ANQGSEA. Trimming left V 0 bases short and J 5 bases short, with 9 bases between. CDR3 amino acids: CSVEEGAGDTQYF. DNA of the CDR3: TGCAGCGTTGAAGAGGGAGCAGGAGATACGCAGTATTTT.

The chain joins TRBV3-1 to TRBJ2-5; D gene unclear. The CDR3 contains 15 residues. The V gene's germline CDR1 is LGHDT and CDR2 YNNKEL (reference sequence). V was shortened by 0 bases and J by 5 bases, with 13 bases between the two germline ends. The CDR3 loop is CASSQDLSRKETQYF. In nucleotides, the CDR3 is TGTGCCAGCAGCCAAGATCTGAGTAGAAAGGAGACCCAGTACTTC.